These 28 T cell receptor beta chains were all obtained from the same sample, sequenced in a study of T-cell reconstitution after alpha-beta-depleted transplantation in children. This sample's TCRbeta library carried unique molecular identifier barcodes. One entry per CDR3 protein, called by TCRdb with MiXCR from the PCR reads. The repertoire has more than 200,000 distinct CDR3 sequences, around 25% of them found once; the top ten carry roughly 2.6%. The source material was PBMCs, sampled before TCRalphabeta/CD19-depleted stem cell transplant. The source is a girl aged 2 to 10 with Fanconi anemia, due to receive a stem cell transplant.

At least ten counts were recorded for this clonotype. V usage is TRBV29-1 and J usage is TRBJ2-7, with 7 nucleotides matching TRBD1. The CDR3 has 15 amino acids. The J segment lost 2 bases and the V segment lost 6 bases, leaving 13 bases of the junction unmatched. The germline CDR1 and CDR2 sequences are SQVTM and ANQGSEA. CDR3 sequence: CSVLQGRQGPYEQYF. The CDR3 bases are TGCAGCGTCCTGCAGGGTAGACAGGGCCCCTACGAGCAGTACTTC.

V and J are TRBV28 and TRBJ2-5, with no clear D. The V end was cut by 0 bases, the J end by 3 bases, with 5 bases between. Germline V gives CDR1 MDHEN, CDR2 SYDVKM. The CDR3 totals 13 residues. The CDR3 region is CASSLWEKETQYF. In nucleotides, the CDR3 is TGTGCCAGCAGTTTATGGGAGAAAGAGACCCAGTACTTC.

This clonotype was found many times. This sequence joins TRBV29-1 and TRBJ1-1; TRBD1 might be the D (6 bases). Germline assignment: CDR1 SQVTM and CDR2 ANQGSEA. CDR3 length equals 13 residues. V dropped 6 bases and J dropped 4 bases, with 15 bases sitting between them. CDR3 nucleotides: TGCAGCGTACAACAGGGTCGGGGCACTGAAGCTTTCTTT. Its translation: CSVQQGRGTEAFF.

This clonotype was observed a few times. The V gene is TRBV20-1, the J gene TRBJ2-1, with 12 bases fitting TRBD2. CDR3 length equals 15 residues. CDR1 is DFQATT, CDR2 SNEGSKA, per germline (reference sequence). CDR3 bases: TGCAGGCCTAGCGGGAGGGGGTCTTCCTACAATGAGCAGTTCTTC. It specifies CRPSGRGSSYNEQFF.

Regarding this clonotype: This may arise from a read error, as a much more abundant clone is one base away. The genes are TRBV20-1 and TRBJ1-1; D is ambiguous. CDR3 length equals 11 residues. Germline CDR1 is DFQATT and CDR2 is SNEGSKA (reference sequence). V was pared by 5 bases and J by 1 base, with 5 bases between. The DNA of the CDR3 is TGCAGTGCTGTTCCGAACACTGAAGCTTTCTTT. It translates to CSAVPNTEAFF.

The chain links TRBV23-1 to TRBJ2-3; D perhaps matches TRBD1 (6 bases). TRBV23-1 falls under the ORF class, with uncertain function. The CDR3 contains 18 residues. V was pared by 4 bases and J by 0 bases, with 20 bases between. The CDR3 coding sequence is TGCGCCAGCAGTCGGGATAGGGTACAGGACAGAAGCACAGATACGCAGTATTTT. Translated: CASSRDRVQDRSTDTQYF.

This clonotype appeared many times. J is TRBJ2-1 and V is TRBV12-3 or TRBV12-4; 8 nucleotides line up with TRBD1. The CDR3 totals 16 residues. J was trimmed by 2 bases and V by 3 bases; bases with no gene match: 6. CDR3 DNA: TGTGCCAGCAGTTTTGTGGACAGGGCCCCCTACAATGAGCAGTTCTTC. Translation: CASSFVDRAPYNEQFF.

This clonotype was recorded many times. J is TRBJ2-7 and V is TRBV25-1; TRBD2 is a possible D gene (5 bases). The germline V gene encodes CDR1 MGHDK and CDR2 SYGVNS. This CDR3 region has 14 residues. Trimming cost V 6 bases and J 2 bases, with 14 bases left between them. CDR3 nucleotide sequence: TGTGCCAGCAGAGGACGGGGATACACCTACGAGCAGTACTTC. Its translation: CASRGRGYTYEQYF.

This clonotype was seen a handful of times. The chain couples TRBV12-3 or TRBV12-4 to TRBJ2-6; 9 bases match TRBD1. The CDR3 runs 19 residues. With V trimmed by 5 bases and J by 2 bases, 13 bases remained unmatched. CDR3 residues: CASSPNLRDRVPGANVLTF. The CDR3 coding sequence is TGTGCCAGCAGTCCTAACCTCCGGGACAGGGTACCTGGGGCCAACGTCCTGACTTTC.

The genes are TRBV7-6 and TRBJ2-1, with D tentatively TRBD2 (5 bases). V was pared by 4 bases and J by 4 bases, with 17 bases between. Germline CDR1 is SGHVS and CDR2 is FNYEAQ. This CDR3 has 16 amino acids. CDR3 amino acids: CASSSSPGSNYNEQFF. The DNA of the CDR3 is TGTGCCAGCAGCTCTAGCCCCGGGTCGAATTACAATGAGCAGTTCTTC.

This chain joins TRBV20-1 and TRBJ1-2; tentative D call: TRBD1 (6 bases). This CDR3 is built from 12 residues. Germline assignment: CDR1 DFQATT and CDR2 SNEGSKA (reference sequence). With 4 bases removed from V and 5 bases from J, the gap between germline ends came to 11 bases. In nucleotides, the CDR3 is TGCAGTGCTACCGACAGGCCTTATGGCTACACCTTC. It codes for CSATDRPYGYTF.

This clonotype has at least ten counts. The chain uses TRBV7-2 and TRBJ2-7; 9 bases map to TRBD1. The junction had 2 bases not matched to a gene; V was cut back by 5 bases and J by 0 bases. The length of the CDR3 is 14 residues. CDR1 is SGHTA and CDR2 is FQGNSA in the germline V gene. This CDR3 reads CASSKDRGSYEQYF. The CDR3 DNA follows: TGTGCCAGCAGCAAGGACAGGGGCTCCTACGAGCAGTACTTC.

This clonotype was picked up a small number of times. The chain carries TRBV29-1 and TRBJ2-1; TRBD1 matches at 7 bases. This CDR3 has 14 residues. V dropped 4 bases and J dropped 2; count of bases not matched to a gene: 5. Germline V lookup: CDR1 SQVTM, CDR2 ANQGSEA. The DNA of the CDR3 is TGCAGCGTTGTAGTCAGGGGGACCTACAATGAGCAGTTCTTC. It yields the protein CSVVVRGTYNEQFF.

This clonotype was seen ten or more times. The rearrangement joins TRBV29-1 to TRBJ2-1; D perhaps matches TRBD2 (6 bases). The CDR3 spans 15 residues. V was cut by 6 bases and J by 4 bases, with 19 bases left in between. Germline V gives CDR1 SQVTM, CDR2 ANQGSEA. The CDR3 sequence: CSVSWGGPRYNEQFF. CDR3 in DNA: TGCAGCGTAAGTTGGGGAGGTCCGCGGTACAATGAGCAGTTCTTC.

The chain has TRBV20-1 and TRBJ2-1, with 7 bases identical to TRBD2. CDR3 length equals 11 residues. Germline CDR1 and CDR2: DFQATT and SNEGSKA (reference sequence). The V segment lost 6 bases and the J segment 10 bases; nucleotides outside the gene matches: 6. The CDR3: CSAKTSREQFF. The CDR3 DNA sequence: TGCAGTGCAAAGACTAGCAGGGAGCAGTTCTTC.

To note about this clonotype: Possible read error: a much larger clone is one base away. The chain recombines TRBV28 with TRBJ2-7; TRBD1 aligns across 8 bases. CDR3 size: 14 residues. Per the germline V gene, CDR1 is MDHEN and CDR2 is SYDVKM. J lost 3 bases, V lost 2 bases, and 3 bases had no gene match. The CDR3 is CASSLPDRDYEQYF. CDR3 nucleotide sequence: TGTGCCAGCAGTTTACCGGACAGGGACTACGAGCAGTACTTC.

The J gene is TRBJ2-3, the V gene TRBV6-5; 10 positions match TRBD2. V lost 2 bases and J lost 3; bases outside the gene matches: 5. Germline V gene lookup returns CDR1 MNHEY and CDR2 SVGAGI. The CDR3 totals 16 residues. CDR3: CASSYRKRGGTDTQYF. The CDR3 DNA follows: TGTGCCAGCAGTTACAGGAAGCGGGGGGGAACAGATACGCAGTATTTT.

Only a few counts were recorded for this clonotype. This chain links TRBV12-3 or TRBV12-4 with TRBJ2-3, with D hard to call. Trimming left V 4 bases short and J 2 bases short, with 13 bases between. The CDR3 runs 15 residues. This CDR3 is CASSYGGRITDTQYF. The CDR3 nucleotides read TGTGCCAGCAGTTATGGCGGTCGGATCACAGATACGCAGTATTTT.

A few counts support this clonotype. V gene TRBV29-1 combines with J gene TRBJ1-1, with D hard to call. The length of the CDR3 is 15 residues. Germline CDR1 is SQVTM and CDR2 is ANQGSEA. Trimming cost V 8 bases and J 0 bases, with 19 bases left between them. The CDR3 loop reads CSTTPPKRMNTEAFF. CDR3 DNA: TGCAGCACTACCCCCCCAAAACGCATGAACACTGAAGCTTTCTTT.

This clonotype was seen at least ten times. V usage is TRBV9 and J usage is TRBJ1-5; 9 bases line up with TRBD1. Per germline, CDR1 SGDLS and CDR2 YYNGEE. The CDR3 loop spans 15 amino acids. The junction had 7 bases not matched to a gene; V was cut back by 5 bases and J by 4 bases. CDR3 sequence (DNA): TGTGCCAGCAGTCCGGACAGGGGATGGAATCAGCCCCAGCATTTT. Protein: CASSPDRGWNQPQHF.

This chain connects TRBV6-5 to TRBJ2-3; unclear D gene. The V and J ends lost 0 bases and 1 base respectively, with 8 bases between them. The CDR3 consists of 15 residues. Germline V gene lookup returns CDR1 MNHEY and CDR2 SVGAGI. The CDR3 bases are TGTGCCAGCAGTTACTCGGACGGACGCACAGATACGCAGTATTTT. Encoded protein: CASSYSDGRTDTQYF.

This clonotype has at least ten counts. The J gene is TRBJ2-7, the V gene TRBV11-2; D may be TRBD1 or TRBD2 (5 bases each). CDR3 size: 15 residues. V shed 1 base and J shed 2 bases, with 12 bases lying between them. Germline V lookup: CDR1 SGHAT, CDR2 FQNNGV. The CDR3 spells CASSLVRVGAYEQYF. The CDR3 DNA follows: TGTGCCAGCAGCTTAGTCAGGGTCGGGGCCTACGAGCAGTACTTC. The full variable domain, its missing parts supplied by reference TRBV11-2 and TRBJ2-7, is EAGVAQSPRYKIIEKRQSVAFWCNPISGHATLYWYQQILGQGPKLLIQFQNNGVVDDSQLPKDRFSAERLKGVDSTLKIQPAKLEDSAVYLCASSLVRVGAYEQYFGPGTRLTVT.

The rearrangement links TRBV12-3 or TRBV12-4 to TRBJ2-1, with 14 bases that match TRBD2. Trimming cost V 2 bases and J 6 bases; bases outside gene matches: 3. The CDR3 covers 16 residues. CDR3 sequence: CASSLLTSGRANEQFF. CDR3 nucleotides: TGTGCCAGCAGTTTACTGACTAGCGGGAGGGCCAATGAGCAGTTCTTC.

CDR3 sequence: CSAPGGDTGELFF. The CDR3 bases are TGCAGTGCACCTGGGGGCGACACCGGGGAGCTGTTTTTT. V usage is TRBV20-1 and J usage is TRBJ2-2, with D perhaps TRBD1 (6 bases). The ends were cut back, 6 bases at V and 3 bases at J, with 11 bases in the middle. Germline V lookup: CDR1 DFQATT, CDR2 SNEGSKA (reference sequence). The CDR3 totals 13 residues.

In its sample, this clonotype was seen many times. The V and J genes are TRBV25-1 and TRBJ2-1; D is possibly TRBD1 (6 bases). CDR3 size: 13 residues. The V end was cut by 5 bases, the J end by 9 bases, with 14 bases between. Germline V CDR1 and CDR2: MGHDK, SYGVNS. The CDR3 spells CASSIHREPEQFF. CDR3 nucleotides: TGTGCCAGCAGTATCCACAGGGAGCCTGAGCAGTTCTTC. The full variable domain, rest sourced from reference TRBV25-1 and TRBJ2-1, is EADIYQTPRYLVIGTGKKITLECSQTMGHDKMYWYQQDPGMELHLIHYSYGVNSTEKGDLSSESTVSRIRTEHFPLTLESARPSHTSQYLCASSIHREPEQFFGPGTRLTVL.

The chain couples TRBV7-8 to TRBJ2-5; 7 bases match TRBD1. The junction had 5 bases not matched to a gene; V was cut back by 5 bases and J by 2 bases. This CDR3 has 14 residues. CDR1 is SGHVS and CDR2 is FQNEAQ in the germline V gene. The CDR3: CASSPEQGQETQYF. The CDR3 DNA sequence: TGTGCCAGCAGCCCAGAACAGGGGCAAGAGACCCAGTACTTC.

V is TRBV12-3 or TRBV12-4 and J is TRBJ1-1, with D tentatively TRBD1 (6 bases). V was clipped by 5 bases and J by 2 bases, with 12 bases between them. CDR3 length equals 14 residues. CDR3 in amino acids: CASSKAGQNTEAFF. In DNA form, the CDR3 reads TGTGCCAGCAGTAAGGCGGGACAAAACACTGAAGCTTTCTTT.

This clonotype was found many times. The chain has TRBV7-2 and TRBJ2-3; D is ambiguous. The ends were cut back, 5 bases at V and 2 bases at J, with 14 bases in the middle. CDR1 is SGHTA, CDR2 FQGNSA, per germline. This CDR3 is 15 amino acids long. CDR3 DNA: TGTGCCAGCAGCCCTGGACCTCTAGACACAGATACGCAGTATTTT. Translated: CASSPGPLDTDTQYF.